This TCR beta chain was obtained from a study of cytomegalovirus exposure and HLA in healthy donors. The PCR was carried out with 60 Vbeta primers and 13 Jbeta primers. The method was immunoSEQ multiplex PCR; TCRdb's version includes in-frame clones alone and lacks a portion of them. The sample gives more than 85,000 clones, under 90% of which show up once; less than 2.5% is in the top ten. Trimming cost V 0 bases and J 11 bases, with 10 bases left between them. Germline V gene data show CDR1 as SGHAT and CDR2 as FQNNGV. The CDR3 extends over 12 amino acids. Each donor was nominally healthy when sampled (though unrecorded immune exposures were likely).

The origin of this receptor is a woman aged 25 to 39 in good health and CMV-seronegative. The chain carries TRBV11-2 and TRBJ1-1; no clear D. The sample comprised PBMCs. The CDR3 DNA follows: TGTGCCAGCAGCTTAGATCGGGTGTACGCTTTCTTT. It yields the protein CASSLDRVYAFF.